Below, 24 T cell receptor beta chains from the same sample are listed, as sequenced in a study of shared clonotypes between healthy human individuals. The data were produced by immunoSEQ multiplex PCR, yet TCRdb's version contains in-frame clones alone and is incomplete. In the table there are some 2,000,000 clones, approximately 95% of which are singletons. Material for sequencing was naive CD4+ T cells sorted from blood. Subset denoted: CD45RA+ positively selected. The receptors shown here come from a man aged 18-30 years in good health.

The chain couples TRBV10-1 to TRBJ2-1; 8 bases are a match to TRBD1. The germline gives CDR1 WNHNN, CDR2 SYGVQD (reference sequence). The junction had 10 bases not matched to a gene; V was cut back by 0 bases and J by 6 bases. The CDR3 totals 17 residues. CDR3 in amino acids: CASSESPGGALRNEQFF. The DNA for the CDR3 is TGCGCCAGCAGTGAGTCCCCAGGGGGCGCGTTACGCAATGAGCAGTTCTTC.

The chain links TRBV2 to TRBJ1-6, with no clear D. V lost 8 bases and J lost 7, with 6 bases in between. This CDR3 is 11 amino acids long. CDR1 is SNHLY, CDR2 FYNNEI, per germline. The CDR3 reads CASQGNSPLHF. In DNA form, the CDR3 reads TGTGCCAGCCAAGGGAATTCACCCCTCCACTTT.

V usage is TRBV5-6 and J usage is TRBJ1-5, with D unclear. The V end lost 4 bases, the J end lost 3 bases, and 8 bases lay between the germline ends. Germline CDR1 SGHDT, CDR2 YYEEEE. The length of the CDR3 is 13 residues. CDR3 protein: CASSRENNQPQHF. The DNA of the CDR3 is TGTGCCAGCAGCAGGGAAAACAATCAGCCCCAGCATTTT.

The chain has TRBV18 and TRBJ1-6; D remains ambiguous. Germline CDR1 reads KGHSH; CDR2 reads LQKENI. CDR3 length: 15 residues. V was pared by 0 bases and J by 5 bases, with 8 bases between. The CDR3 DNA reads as TGTGCCAGCTCACCACCGAAAGGGAATAATTCACCCCTCCACTTT. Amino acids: CASSPPKGNNSPLHF. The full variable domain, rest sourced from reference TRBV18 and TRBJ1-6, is NAGVMQNPRHLVRRRGQEARLRCSPMKGHSHVYWYRQLPEEGLKFMVYLQKENIIDESGMPKERFSAEFPKEGPSILRIQQVVRGDSAAYFCASSPPKGNNSPLHFGNGTRLTVT.

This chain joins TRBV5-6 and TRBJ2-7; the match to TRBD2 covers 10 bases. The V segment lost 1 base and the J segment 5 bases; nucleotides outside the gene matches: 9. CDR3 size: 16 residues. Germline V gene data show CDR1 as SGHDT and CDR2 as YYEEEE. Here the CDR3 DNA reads TGTGCCAGCAGCTTGTTTACGTCTAGCGGGAGTGACGAGCAGTACTTC. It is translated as CASSLFTSSGSDEQYF.

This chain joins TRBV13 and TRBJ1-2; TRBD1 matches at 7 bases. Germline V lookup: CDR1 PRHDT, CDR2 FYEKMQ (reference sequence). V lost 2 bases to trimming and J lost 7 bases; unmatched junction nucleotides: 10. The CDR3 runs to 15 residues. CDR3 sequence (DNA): TGTGCCAGCAGCTTACAAACAGGGGCCGCCGTTGGCTACACCTTC. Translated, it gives CASSLQTGAAVGYTF.

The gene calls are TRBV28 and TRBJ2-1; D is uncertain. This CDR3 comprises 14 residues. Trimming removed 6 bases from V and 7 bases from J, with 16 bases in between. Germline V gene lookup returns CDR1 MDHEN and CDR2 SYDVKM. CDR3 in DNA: TGTGCCAGCAGCGGTTCTCCCGAACTTAATGAGCAGTTCTTC. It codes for CASSGSPELNEQFF.

CDR3 nucleotides: TGTGCCAGCAGGCGGGGGACTGAAGCTTTCTTT. Protein: CASRRGTEAFF. This chain uses TRBV5-6 with TRBJ1-1; perhaps TRBD1 as D (5 bases). Germline CDR1 and CDR2: SGHDT and YYEEEE. Trimming shortened V by 5 bases and J by 5 bases, and 7 bases separated the two germline ends. CDR3 length: 11 amino acids.

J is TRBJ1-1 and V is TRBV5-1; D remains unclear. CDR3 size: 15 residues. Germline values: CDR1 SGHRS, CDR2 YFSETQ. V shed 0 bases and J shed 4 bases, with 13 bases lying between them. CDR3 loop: CASSLVSGTGTEAFF. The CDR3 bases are TGCGCCAGCAGCTTGGTCTCAGGAACGGGCACTGAAGCTTTCTTT.

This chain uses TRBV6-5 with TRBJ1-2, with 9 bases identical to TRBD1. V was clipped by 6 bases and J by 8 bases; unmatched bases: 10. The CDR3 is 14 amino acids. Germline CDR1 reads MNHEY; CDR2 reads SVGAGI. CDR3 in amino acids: CASRKTGTGSGYTF. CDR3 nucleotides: TGTGCCAGCAGAAAGACAGGGACAGGGAGCGGCTACACCTTC.

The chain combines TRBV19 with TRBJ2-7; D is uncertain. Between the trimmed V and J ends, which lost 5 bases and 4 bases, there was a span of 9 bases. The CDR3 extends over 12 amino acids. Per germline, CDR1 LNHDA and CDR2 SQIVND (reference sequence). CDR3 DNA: TGTGCCAGTAGTTCCCGGCGGTACGAGCAGTACTTC. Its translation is CASSSRRYEQYF.

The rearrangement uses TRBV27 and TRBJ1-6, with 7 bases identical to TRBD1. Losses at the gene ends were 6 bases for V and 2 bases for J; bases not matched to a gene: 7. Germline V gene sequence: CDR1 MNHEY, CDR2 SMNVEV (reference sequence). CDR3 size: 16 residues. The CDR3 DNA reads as TGTGCCAGCAGCTCGAGACAGGGTCCCTATAATTCACCCCTCCACTTT. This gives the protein CASSSRQGPYNSPLHF.

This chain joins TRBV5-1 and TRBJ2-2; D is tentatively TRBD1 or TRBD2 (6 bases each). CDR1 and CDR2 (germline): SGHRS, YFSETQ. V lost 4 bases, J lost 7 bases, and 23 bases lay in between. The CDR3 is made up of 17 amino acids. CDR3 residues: CASSIGGTPTQGGELFF. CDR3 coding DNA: TGCGCCAGCAGCATTGGGGGGACACCGACCCAGGGCGGGGAGCTGTTTTTT.

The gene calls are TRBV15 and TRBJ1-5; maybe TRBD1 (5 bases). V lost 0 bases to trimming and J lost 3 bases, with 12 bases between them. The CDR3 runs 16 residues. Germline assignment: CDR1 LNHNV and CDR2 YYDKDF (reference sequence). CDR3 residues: CATSRDSAGINQPQHF. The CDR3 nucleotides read TGTGCCACCAGCAGAGATTCCGCAGGGATCAATCAGCCCCAGCATTTT.

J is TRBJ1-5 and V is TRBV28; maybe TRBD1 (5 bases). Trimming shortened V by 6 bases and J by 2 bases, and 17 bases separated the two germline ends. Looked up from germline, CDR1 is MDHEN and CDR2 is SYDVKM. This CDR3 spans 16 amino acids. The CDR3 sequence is CASSYSAPGRNQPQHF. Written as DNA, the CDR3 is TGTGCCAGCAGCTACTCAGCCCCGGGGCGCAATCAGCCCCAGCATTTT. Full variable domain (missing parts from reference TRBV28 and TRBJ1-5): DVKVTQSSRYLVKRTGEKVFLECVQDMDHENMFWYRQDPGLGLRLIYFSYDVKMKEKGDIPEGYSVSREKKERFSLILESASTNQTSMYLCASSYSAPGRNQPQHFGDGTRLSIL.

CDR3 protein: CSVAAEGVGEQYF. CDR3 sequence (DNA): TGCAGCGTTGCCGCTGAGGGCGTGGGTGAGCAGTACTTC. The chain is built from TRBV29-1 and TRBJ2-7; D perhaps matches TRBD2 (5 bases). This CDR3 is built from 13 residues. V shed 4 bases and J shed 7 bases, with 17 bases lying between them. Per germline, CDR1 SQVTM and CDR2 ANQGSEA.

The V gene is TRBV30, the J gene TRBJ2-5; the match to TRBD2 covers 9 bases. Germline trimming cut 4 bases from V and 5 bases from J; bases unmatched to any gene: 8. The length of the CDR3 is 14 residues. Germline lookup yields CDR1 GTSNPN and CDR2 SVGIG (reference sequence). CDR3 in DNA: TGTGCCTGGAACTGGCGGGGGGGCCGGGAGACCCAGTACTTC. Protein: CAWNWRGGRETQYF.

DNA for the CDR3: TGTGCCTGGAGATTGGACAGGGTGAGGGGCTACACCTTC. This sequence encodes CAWRLDRVRGYTF. J is TRBJ1-2 and V is TRBV30, with TRBD1 identical over 8 bases. V shed 3 bases, J shed 8 bases, and the junction held 8 bases outside the gene matches. The CDR3 is made up of 13 amino acids. From germline, CDR1 is GTSNPN and CDR2 SVGIG (reference sequence). Using reference TRBV30 and TRBJ1-2 for the parts outside the CDR3, the full variable domain is SQTIHQWPATLVQPVGSPLSLECTVEGTSNPNLYWYRQAAGRGLQLLFYSVGIGQISSEVPQNLSASRPQDRQFILSSKKLLLSDSGFYLCAWRLDRVRGYTFGSGTRLTVV.

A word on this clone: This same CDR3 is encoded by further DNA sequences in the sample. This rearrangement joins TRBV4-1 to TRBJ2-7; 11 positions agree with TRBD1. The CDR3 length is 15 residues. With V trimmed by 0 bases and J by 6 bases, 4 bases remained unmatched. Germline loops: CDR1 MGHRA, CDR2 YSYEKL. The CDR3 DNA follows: TGCGCCAGCAGCCAAGAAGGACAGGGGGCTGGCGAGCAGTACTTC. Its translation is CASSQEGQGAGEQYF.

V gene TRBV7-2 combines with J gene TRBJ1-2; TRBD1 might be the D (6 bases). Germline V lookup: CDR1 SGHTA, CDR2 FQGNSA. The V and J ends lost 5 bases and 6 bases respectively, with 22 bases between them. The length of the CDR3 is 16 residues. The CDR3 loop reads CASSTPIQGPKDGYTF. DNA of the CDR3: TGTGCCAGCAGCACACCCATACAGGGTCCCAAGGATGGCTACACCTTC. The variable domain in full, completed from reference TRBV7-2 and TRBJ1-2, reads GAGVSQSPSNKVTEKGKDVELRCDPISGHTALYWYRQSLGQGLEFLIYFQGNSAPDKSGLPSDRFSAERTGGSVSTLTIQRTQQEDSAVYLCASSTPIQGPKDGYTFGSGTRLTVV.

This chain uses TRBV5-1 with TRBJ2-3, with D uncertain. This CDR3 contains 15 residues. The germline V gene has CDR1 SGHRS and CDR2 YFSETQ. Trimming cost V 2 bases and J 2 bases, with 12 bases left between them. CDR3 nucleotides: TGCGCCAGCAGCTTTCAGGACGGAATCACAGATACGCAGTATTTT. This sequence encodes CASSFQDGITDTQYF. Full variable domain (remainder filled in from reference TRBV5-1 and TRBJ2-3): KAGVTQTPRYLIKTRGQQVTLSCSPISGHRSVSWYQQTPGQGLQFLFEYFSETQRNKGNFPGRFSGRQFSNSRSEMNVSTLELGDSALYLCASSFQDGITDTQYFGPGTRLTVL.

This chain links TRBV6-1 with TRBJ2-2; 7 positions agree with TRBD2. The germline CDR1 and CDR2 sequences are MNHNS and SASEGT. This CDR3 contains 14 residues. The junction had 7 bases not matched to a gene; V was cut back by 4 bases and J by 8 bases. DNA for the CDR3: TGTGCCAGCAGTGGACTCAGGGAGGGAGGGGAGCTGTTTTTT. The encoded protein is CASSGLREGGELFF.

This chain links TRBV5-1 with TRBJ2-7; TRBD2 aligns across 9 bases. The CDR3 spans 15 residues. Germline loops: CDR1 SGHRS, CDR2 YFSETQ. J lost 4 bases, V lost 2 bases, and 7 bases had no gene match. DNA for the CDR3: TGCGCCAGCAGCTTCGGGACTAGCTTGGCTTACGAGCAGTACTTC. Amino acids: CASSFGTSLAYEQYF.

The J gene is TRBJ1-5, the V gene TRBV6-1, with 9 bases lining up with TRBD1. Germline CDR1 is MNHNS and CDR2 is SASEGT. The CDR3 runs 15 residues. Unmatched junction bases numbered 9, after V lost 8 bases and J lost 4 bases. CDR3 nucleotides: TGTGCCAGCGCCGCCGGGACAGGGTCGAATCAGCCCCAGCATTTT. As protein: CASAAGTGSNQPQHF.